Included here is one TCR beta chain sequence, with context. The CDR3 spans 17 residues. CDR1 SGHTA and CDR2 FQGNSA come from the germline V gene. The ends lost 5 bases at V and 5 bases at J; junction bases unmatched: 9. Data came from immunoSEQ multiplex PCR; TCRdb stores just in-frame clones and leaves some out. The table records 150,000 to 200,000 clones, around 79% of them present only once. This sample is drawn from a study of blood T cell repertoires in COVID-19. Study-wide context: PBMCs, B-cell-depleted T cells, or T cells provided the cDNA or gDNA that made up the material.

The sequenced material came from peripheral blood. This TCR derives from a woman aged 70 to 79 with acute or convalescent COVID-19. The chain combines TRBV7-2 with TRBJ2-2; TRBD2 aligns across 12 bases. The CDR3 loop is CASSHGTSGRRTGELFF. The CDR3 DNA sequence: TGTGCCAGCAGCCACGGAACTAGCGGGAGGCGTACCGGGGAGCTGTTTTTT.